This T cell receptor beta chain was sequenced for a study of blood T cell repertoires in COVID-19. Study background: Samples of COVID-19 (acute and convalescent) were obtained from the United States, Italy and Spain.

Clinical history as reported by participants underpinned cohort assignment. The assay was immunoSEQ multiplex PCR, and TCRdb's table has in-frame clones only and misses some. Seen here are about 480,000 clones, around 87% observed once, and the top ten hold 1.5% to 2%. CDR1 and CDR2 from the germline V gene are MNHEY and SVGAGI. V was shortened by 6 bases and J by 5 bases, with 14 bases between the two germline ends. CDR3 length: 13 residues. This rearrangement joins TRBV6-5 to TRBJ2-7; D call uncertain. The receptor was isolated from a woman aged 40-49 years who had recovered from COVID-19. Sequencing was performed on PBMCs or T cells enriched from blood (not recorded which). CDR3 sequence (DNA): TGTGCCAGCAGCCTTAGAGGAAGAAACGAGCAGTACTTC. It codes for CASSLRGRNEQYF.